This T cell receptor beta chain was observed in a study of shared clonotypes between healthy human individuals. Several immunoSEQ 96-well plates shared each subset's DNA, each plate a replicate. Clones were sequenced by immunoSEQ multiplex PCR, and TCRdb holds only the in-frame ones, with some missing. The sample lists some 79,000 clones, about 61% occurring once. Of note for this clone: No antigen is known for it.

Whole-study findings and limits: Limited genetic and exposure-history diversity came from having few donors.

V was clipped by 5 bases and J by 9 bases; unmatched bases: 10. The CDR3 has 15 residues. Germline lookup yields CDR1 SGHTA and CDR2 FQGNSA. This TCR was sampled from a man in his thirties or forties in good health. The chain employs TRBV7-2 and TRBJ2-1, with 10 bases identical to TRBD2. Sequencing was performed on memory CD8+ T cells sorted from blood. The sample's subset: CD45RO+ cells pooled with CCR7-negative TemRA cells. CDR3 coding DNA: TGTGCCAGCAGCCTCCAGCGGGAGGGCCGGACTGAGCAGTTCTTC. Protein: CASSLQREGRTEQFF.